This T cell receptor beta chain was profiled in a study of vaccination and CD4 T cells after COVID-19. Noted treatment: roughly 10-day PBMC culture with coronavirus spike peptide pools or control peptides (ViraFEST assay). With the Oncomine TCR Beta short-read assay, DNA from cultured CD4+ T cells was sequenced. TCRdb independently ran MiXCR on the PCR reads; one entry per CDR3 protein. The sample has around 20,000 distinct CDR3 sequences, about 40% seen once. The germline V and J ends were trimmed by 4 bases and 1 base, with 4 bases remaining between them. The germline V gene encodes CDR1 SGHAT and CDR2 FQNNGV. The CDR3 spans 12 residues. Only a few counts were recorded for this clonotype. Its antigen is currently unknown.

The J gene is TRBJ1-1, the V gene TRBV11-2; D uncertain. The receptor comes from a human donor who received a COVID-19 vaccine. The sample consisted of CD4+ T cells from blood, cultured in vitro, taken before SARS-CoV-2 vaccination. This CDR3 is CASSWANTEAFF. In DNA form, the CDR3 reads TGTGCCAGCAGCTGGGCGAACACTGAAGCTTTCTTT.